This T cell receptor beta chain was sequenced for a study of T cells after yellow fever vaccination. Conversion of TCR transcripts into cDNA relied on 5'RACE template switching, which added a universal primer site and UMIs. TCRdb called the 5' RACE reads again in MiXCR, with one record for every CDR3 protein. The sample has hundreds of thousands of distinct CDR3 sequences, about an eighth seen once; the top ten hold roughly 3.1%. Findings and caveats of the study: Most clones from primary vaccination resurfaced after the booster (around 97% CD4, 88% CD8). Abundant clonotypes (contaminants from the bulk population) could be present in FACS-sorted repertoires.

Trimming removed 0 bases from V and 0 bases from J, with 8 bases in between. The CDR3 is made up of 15 amino acids. Germline CDR1 is MNHEY and CDR2 is SVGEGT. This clonotype was observed at least ten times. The antigen is unknown. This TCR was recovered from a man between 18 and 35 years old who received the YFV17D yellow fever vaccine. The sequencing used CD4+ T cells sorted from PBMCs, collected 15 days after the yellow fever booster vaccination. This rearrangement joins TRBV6-2 or TRBV6-3 to TRBJ1-1; no firm D call. In DNA form, the CDR3 reads TGTGCCAGCAGTTACTCGCGCATTATGAACACTGAAGCTTTCTTT. It is translated as CASSYSRIMNTEAFF.